The 9 T cell receptor beta chains below were found in one sample sequenced in a study of shared clonotypes between healthy human individuals. Assay used: immunoSEQ multiplex PCR; TCRdb lists only in-frame clones, some missing. This sample carries 330,000 or so clones, about 73% of them seen once, and the ten largest clones take around 9.3%. The specimen sequenced was memory CD4+ T cells sorted from blood. Subset reported: CD45RA-negative fraction. The receptors stem from a man aged 25-45 years in good health.

This chain uses TRBV7-9 with TRBJ1-1; TRBD1 agrees at 8 bases. CDR3 size: 16 residues. Losses at the gene ends were 5 bases for V and 11 bases for J; bases not matched to a gene: 19. Germline assignment: CDR1 SEHNR and CDR2 FQNEAQ (reference sequence). The CDR3, as DNA: TGTGCCAGCAGCCAGCTTGGTATCGACAGGGGATTCGGGGCTTTCTTT. As protein: CASSQLGIDRGFGAFF. The full variable domain, with the rest looked up from reference TRBV7-9 and TRBJ1-1, is DTGVSQNPRHKITKRGQNVTFRCDPISEHNRLYWYRQTLGQGPEFLTYFQNEAQLEKSRLLSDRFSAERPKGSFSTLEIQRTEQGDSAMYLCASSQLGIDRGFGAFFGQGTRLTVV.

The genes are TRBV20-1 and TRBJ2-7, with D perhaps matching TRBD2 (6 bases). The CDR3 has 11 amino acids. Deletions cut 3 bases from V and 12 bases from J, with 15 bases between. The germline CDR1 and CDR2 sequences are DFQATT and SNEGSKA (reference sequence). CDR3 sequence: CSASLGGFRYF. CDR3 nucleotide sequence: TGCAGTGCTAGTCTGGGGGGATTTCGGTACTTC.

The rearrangement joins TRBV10-2 to TRBJ1-4, with 8 bases lining up with TRBD1. The CDR3 covers 12 residues. Germline trimming cut 8 bases from V and 7 bases from J; bases unmatched to any gene: 3. From germline, CDR1 is WSHSY and CDR2 SAAADI. Written as DNA, the CDR3 is TGCGCCAGCCGACAGGGGAGTGAAAAACTGTTTTTT. Its protein product is CASRQGSEKLFF.

The V and J genes are TRBV10-3 and TRBJ1-2, with 9 bases aligning to TRBD1. V shed 7 bases, J shed 1 base, and the junction held 7 bases outside the gene matches. Looked up from germline, CDR1 is ENHRY and CDR2 is SYGVKD. The CDR3 is made up of 15 amino acids. This CDR3 is CAITLGQGSNYGYTF. Here the CDR3 DNA reads TGTGCCATCACCCTTGGACAGGGGAGTAACTATGGCTACACCTTC.

The V and J genes are TRBV5-1 and TRBJ2-2; D unclear. The CDR3 spans 17 residues. Trimming stripped 1 base from V and 1 base from J, with 14 bases between. Germline V gene lookup returns CDR1 SGHRS and CDR2 YFSETQ. The CDR3 DNA reads TGCGCCAGCAGCTTGCTTGGCGGTGGGCAGAACACCGGGGAGCTGTTTTTT. Translated: CASSLLGGGQNTGELFF.

The CDR3 sequence is CSAWGRETQYF. The CDR3 region has the DNA TGCAGTGCCTGGGGGAGAGAGACCCAGTACTTC. V and J are TRBV20-1 and TRBJ2-5; either TRBD1 or TRBD2 may supply D (5 bases each). The CDR3 consists of 11 residues. Trimming removed 6 bases at V and 4 bases at J, with 9 bases between. Germline V gives CDR1 DFQATT, CDR2 SNEGSKA (reference sequence).

This clone was seen more than once but under ten times. The V call is TRBV6-6, the J call TRBJ1-5; possible D gene TRBD1, 5 bases. The V gene's germline CDR1 is MNHNY and CDR2 SVGAGI (reference sequence). This CDR3 has 15 amino acids. V gave up 6 bases and J gave up 4 bases, with 16 bases separating them. In DNA form, the CDR3 reads TGTGCCAGCAGGCGGGCCAGGGTCCCAAATCAGCCCCAGCATTTT. This translates into CASRRARVPNQPQHF.

The chain joins TRBV19 to TRBJ1-5; no reliable D call. The length of the CDR3 is 13 residues. V lost 5 bases and J 6 bases, leaving 11 bases between the germline ends. Germline V gene sequence: CDR1 LNHDA, CDR2 SQIVND (reference sequence). CDR3 sequence reads: CASSYLGVQPQHF. The DNA of the CDR3 is TGTGCCAGTAGTTACCTCGGGGTTCAGCCCCAGCATTTT.

The chain is built from TRBV28 and TRBJ1-4; 9 bases match TRBD1. V was clipped by 6 bases and J by 10 bases; unmatched bases: 9. The CDR3 is 14 amino acids. The V gene's germline CDR1 is MDHEN and CDR2 SYDVKM. The CDR3, as DNA: TGTGCCAGCAGCCGCGGGACAGGGTTTCGAAAACTGTTTTTT. Translation: CASSRGTGFRKLFF.